A selection of T cell receptor beta chains follows, all from one sample in a study of blood T cell repertoires in COVID-19. This table comes from immunoSEQ multiplex PCR, and its TCRdb copy is limited to in-frame clones, with some not included. Of some 220,000 clones in the sample, approximately 84% are singletons; the top ten hold roughly 3%. The material sequenced was peripheral blood. Receptors were obtained from a woman aged 30 to 39 who had recovered from COVID-19. The CDR3 runs from the conserved cysteine through the conserved F or W. A D gene is named only where the DNA matches it firmly.

V: TRBV5-1; J: TRBJ2-5; D: TRBD1; CDR3: CASSLGSGQGRQETQYF
V: TRBV18; J: TRBJ2-7; D: TRBD2; CDR3: CASSLGLDGDEQYF
V: TRBV11-2; J: TRBJ1-5; D: NA; CDR3: CASSLDGGRGQPQHF
V: TRBV5-8; J: TRBJ2-6; D: NA; CDR3: CASSFPGAGANVLTF
V: TRBV5-1; J: TRBJ1-1; D: TRBD1; CDR3: CASSLARDRVEAFF
V: TRBV4-2; J: TRBJ2-1; D: TRBD1; CDR3: CASSHPGQGRQEQFF
V: TRBV12-3/TRBV12-4; J: TRBJ1-6; D: NA; CDR3: CASSLEGGQALHF
V: TRBV3-1/TRBV3-2; J: TRBJ2-7; D: TRBD2; CDR3: CASSQGLAGDHEQYF
V: TRBV30; J: TRBJ1-5; D: NA; CDR3: CAWSKGQNNQPQHF
V: TRBV6-5; J: TRBJ1-6; D: TRBD1; CDR3: CASRSTGNNSPLHF
V: TRBV3-1/TRBV3-2; J: TRBJ2-3; D: TRBD2; CDR3: CASSHGSGSGTDTQYF
V: TRBV4-2; J: TRBJ1-1; D: NA; CDR3: CASSQDGQPNTEAFF
V: TRBV7-9; J: TRBJ2-3; D: NA; CDR3: CASSLVADTDTQYF
V: TRBV28; J: TRBJ2-4; D: NA; CDR3: CASSVQTGTKNIQYF
V: TRBV27; J: TRBJ1-2; D: TRBD1; CDR3: CASSLRPGQGLYGYTF
V: TRBV20-1; J: TRBJ2-7; D: TRBD2; CDR3: CSASWAGGHYEQYF
V: TRBV27; J: TRBJ2-5; D: TRBD2; CDR3: CASSLNGREGFRETQYF
V: TRBV2; J: TRBJ1-2; D: NA; CDR3: CASFQTSDLLYGYTF
V: TRBV28; J: TRBJ2-1; D: TRBD2; CDR3: CASSTSGGGSYNEQFF
V: TRBV6-6; J: TRBJ1-5; D: TRBD1; CDR3: CASSKPQGSNQPQHF
V: TRBV9; J: TRBJ2-1; D: TRBD2; CDR3: CASSVASGSFNNEQFF
V: TRBV5-4; J: TRBJ2-7; D: NA; CDR3: CASSIGGYEQYF
V: TRBV6-2/TRBV6-3; J: TRBJ2-7; D: TRBD2; CDR3: CASSYRAGVKEQYF
V: TRBV6-1; J: TRBJ1-2; D: NA; CDR3: CASSETTEGVGYTF
V: TRBV28; J: TRBJ1-3; D: TRBD1; CDR3: CASSFRTGYRNTIYF
V: TRBV3-1/TRBV3-2; J: TRBJ1-2; D: TRBD1; CDR3: CASSLRGRRGYTF
V: TRBV24-1; J: TRBJ2-5; D: NA; CDR3: CATSLTHQETQYF
V: TRBV12-5; J: TRBJ2-1; D: TRBD2; CDR3: CASGLGGLATNEQFF
V: TRBV28; J: TRBJ2-3; D: NA; CDR3: CASITAGADTDTQYF
V: TRBV27; J: TRBJ2-6; D: TRBD1; CDR3: CASKKEGQVFSGANVLTF
V: TRBV6-5; J: TRBJ1-1; D: NA; CDR3: CASILRVAEAFF
V: TRBV11-2; J: TRBJ1-2; D: NA; CDR3: CASSLDFSYGYTF
V: TRBV5-1; J: TRBJ2-2; D: NA; CDR3: CASSLASDTGELFF
V: TRBV5-4; J: TRBJ1-2; D: TRBD1; CDR3: CATKTGGASNYGYTF
V: TRBV28; J: TRBJ1-6; D: TRBD1; CDR3: CASSSPQGQTASRPLHF
V: TRBV5-1; J: TRBJ1-6; D: TRBD1; CDR3: CASSWRDREPLHF
V: TRBV5-5; J: TRBJ2-3; D: TRBD1; CDR3: CATNRGWSTDTQYF
V: TRBV7-6; J: TRBJ1-2; D: NA; CDR3: CASSLGQGNGYTF
V: TRBV5-1; J: TRBJ2-7; D: NA; CDR3: CASSVEILDEQYF
V: TRBV28; J: TRBJ1-1; D: TRBD1; CDR3: CASTIRTGLGAFF
V: TRBV21-1; J: TRBJ2-3; D: NA; CDR3: CAGTGRSTDTQYF
V: TRBV6-5; J: TRBJ2-7; D: TRBD2; CDR3: CASSYVAGGPGEQYF
V: TRBV4-2; J: TRBJ2-7; D: NA; CDR3: CASSQVVADLYEQYF
V: TRBV28; J: TRBJ1-2; D: TRBD1; CDR3: CASFEGQNYGYTF
V: TRBV29-1; J: TRBJ2-7; D: TRBD1; CDR3: CSVGVTGTGDGEQYF
V: TRBV7-6; J: TRBJ2-1; D: TRBD2; CDR3: CASSRGTSGYNEQFF
V: TRBV19; J: TRBJ1-5; D: NA; CDR3: CASSIQYQPQHF
V: TRBV28; J: TRBJ1-2; D: NA; CDR3: CASSLPDRSYGYTF
V: TRBV28; J: TRBJ2-1; D: TRBD2; CDR3: CASTSSDGRAKPPFF
V: TRBV18; J: TRBJ2-1; D: NA; CDR3: CASSSLEVVTEQFF